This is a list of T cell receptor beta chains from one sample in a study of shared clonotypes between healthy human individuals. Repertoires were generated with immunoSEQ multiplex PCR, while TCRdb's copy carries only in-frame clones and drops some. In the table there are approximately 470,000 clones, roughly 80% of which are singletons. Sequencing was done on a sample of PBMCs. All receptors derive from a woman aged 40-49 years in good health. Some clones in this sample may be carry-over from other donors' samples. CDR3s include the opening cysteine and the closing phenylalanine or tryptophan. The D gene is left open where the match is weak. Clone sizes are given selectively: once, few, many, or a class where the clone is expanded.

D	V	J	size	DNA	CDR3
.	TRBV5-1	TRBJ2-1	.	TGCGCCAGCACCCAGATGGGGGGTTCCTACAATGAGCAGTTCTTC	CASTQMGGSYNEQFF
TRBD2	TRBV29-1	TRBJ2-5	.	TGCAGCGTCGATGGACTAGCGGGAGAAGAGACCCAGTACTTC	CSVDGLAGEETQYF
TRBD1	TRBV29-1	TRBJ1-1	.	TGCAGCGTTGAGACAGGGGGCCGCACTGAAGCTTTCTTT	CSVETGGRTEAFF
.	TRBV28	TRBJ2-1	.	TGTGCCAGCAGTTCCGGCGGCAACACGGGGAACTCCTACAATGAGCAGTTCTTC	CASSSGGNTGNSYNEQFF
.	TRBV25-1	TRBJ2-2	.	TGTGCCAGCAGTGCACAGGACCCCTCGAACACCGGGGAGCTGTTTTTT	CASSAQDPSNTGELFF
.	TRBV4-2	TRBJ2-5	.	TGTGCCAGCAGCCAGGATACAGGGTGGGGTTCTGAGACCCAGTACTTC	CASSQDTGWGSETQYF
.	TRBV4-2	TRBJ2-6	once	TGTGCCAGCAGCCTCGAACCAGACAGAATCTCTGGGGCCAACGTCCTGACTTTC	CASSLEPDRISGANVLTF
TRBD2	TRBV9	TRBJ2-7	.	TGTGCCAGCAGCGTAGGCACTAGCGGGATGGTGCAGTACTTC	CASSVGTSGMVQYF
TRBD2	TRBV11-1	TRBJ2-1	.	TGTGCCAGCAGCTTAGAGCGACTAGCGGGACCGGAGCAGTTCTTC	CASSLERLAGPEQFF
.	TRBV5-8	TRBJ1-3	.	TGTGCCAGCAGCGCGCAGGGGTATGCTGGAAACACCATATATTTT	CASSAQGYAGNTIYF
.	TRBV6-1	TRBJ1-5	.	TGTGCCAGCAGTGAAGTACTAGATCAGCCCCAGCATTTT	CASSEVLDQPQHF
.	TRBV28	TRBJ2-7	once	TGTGCCAGCAGGGGGGCCTACGAGCAGTACTTC	CASRGAYEQYF
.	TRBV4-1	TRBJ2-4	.	TGCGCCAGCAGCCAAGACGTGGTGAAAAACATTCAGTACTTC	CASSQDVVKNIQYF
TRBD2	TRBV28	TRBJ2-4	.	TGTGCCAGCAGTTTACGGGGACTAGCGGCCAAAAACATTCAGTACTTC	CASSLRGLAAKNIQYF
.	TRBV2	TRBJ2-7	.	TGTGCCAGCAGTGAAAGGGGGGAGCAGTACTTC	CASSERGEQYF
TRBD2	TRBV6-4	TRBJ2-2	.	TGTGCCATCAGCCCGGGACTAGCGGGAACCGGGGAGCTGTTTTTT	CAISPGLAGTGELFF
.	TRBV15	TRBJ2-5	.	TGTGCCACCAGCAAAGAGACGACAGGTGGAAAGACCCAGTACTTC	CATSKETTGGKTQYF
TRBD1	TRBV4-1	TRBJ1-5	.	TGCGCCAGCAGCCAATCGCGGACAGGGGAAGGTCAGCCCCAGCATTTT	CASSQSRTGEGQPQHF
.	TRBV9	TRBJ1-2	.	TGTGCCAGCAGCGTAGTAGCACAGTCAAACTATGGCTACACCTTC	CASSVVAQSNYGYTF
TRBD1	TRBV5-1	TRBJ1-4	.	TGCGCCAGCAGTACAGGGGTCTCGTCTAATGAAAAACTGTTTTTT	CASSTGVSSNEKLFF
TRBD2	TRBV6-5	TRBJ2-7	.	TGTGCCAGCAGTACGGACTGGGGAGGGGACGAGCAGTACTTC	CASSTDWGGDEQYF
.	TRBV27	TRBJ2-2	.	TGTGCCAGCAGTTTCACGGGGACCGGGGAGCTGTTTTTT	CASSFTGTGELFF
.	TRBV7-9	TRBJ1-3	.	TGTGCCAGCAGCCCTCCGGGTGGAAACACCATATATTTT	CASSPPGGNTIYF
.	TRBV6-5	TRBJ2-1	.	TGTGCCAGCAGTAACGAGGGGGGCACCTACAATGAGCAGTTCTTC	CASSNEGGTYNEQFF
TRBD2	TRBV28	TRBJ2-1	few	TGTGCCAGCAATAGGGCTAGCGGGGGGTCCTACAATGAGCAGTTCTTC	CASNRASGGSYNEQFF
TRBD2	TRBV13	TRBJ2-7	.	TGTGCCAGCAGCTCTACCGGGACTAGCGTAGGCGAGCAGTACTTC	CASSSTGTSVGEQYF
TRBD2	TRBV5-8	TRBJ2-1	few	TGTGCCAGCAGCCAAGGACTAGCGGGAGTTGCTGAGCAGTTCTTC	CASSQGLAGVAEQFF
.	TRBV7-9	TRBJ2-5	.	TGTGCCAGCAGCGAACTGTACAAATCCTGGTTTCAGGAGACCCAGTACTTC	CASSELYKSWFQETQYF
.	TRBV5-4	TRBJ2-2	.	TGTGCCAGCAGGGGGTCGGGTAGCTCGAACACCGGGGAGCTGTTTTTT	CASRGSGSSNTGELFF
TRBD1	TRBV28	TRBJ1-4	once	TGTGCCAGCAGTTTATTAGGACAGGGACCCGGTAATGAAAAACTGTTTTTT	CASSLLGQGPGNEKLFF
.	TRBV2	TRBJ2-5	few	TGTGCCAGCGTGGGGATAATACAAGAGACCCAGTACTTC	CASVGIIQETQYF
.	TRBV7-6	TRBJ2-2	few	TGTGCCAGCAGCCAGACTATCGACACCGGGGAGCTGTTTTTT	CASSQTIDTGELFF
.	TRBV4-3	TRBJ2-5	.	TGCGCCAGCAGCCAAGTAGGAACCCCAGGACGAGAGACCCAGTACTTC	CASSQVGTPGRETQYF
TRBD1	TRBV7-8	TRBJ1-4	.	TGTGCCAGCAGCCGGGGGACAGGGAGAAATGAAAAACTGTTTTTT	CASSRGTGRNEKLFF
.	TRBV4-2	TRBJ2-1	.	TGTGCCAGCAGCCAAGATTACAATGAGCAGTTCTTC	CASSQDYNEQFF
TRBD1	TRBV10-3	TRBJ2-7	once	TGTGCCATCAGTGTATCGGTGACAGGGACCTACGAGCAGTACTTC	CAISVSVTGTYEQYF
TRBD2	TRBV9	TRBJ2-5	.	TGTGCCAGCAGCGTAGGCAGTGGCGGGAGGACAGAGACCCAGTACTTC	CASSVGSGGRTETQYF
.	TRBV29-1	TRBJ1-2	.	TGCAGCGTTGTGTTGGGAGACTATGGCTACACCTTC	CSVVLGDYGYTF
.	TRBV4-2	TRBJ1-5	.	TGTGCCAGCAGCCACTCGGGACGGAACCCCAATCAGCCCCAGCATTTT	CASSHSGRNPNQPQHF
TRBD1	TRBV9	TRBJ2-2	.	TGTGCCAGCAGCCCCCGACAGGGTTGGGGAGCCGGGGAGCTGTTTTTT	CASSPRQGWGAGELFF
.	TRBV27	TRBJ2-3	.	TGTGCCAGCAGACTATACTTGATTGGCACAGATACGCAGTATTTT	CASRLYLIGTDTQYF
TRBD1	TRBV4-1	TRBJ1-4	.	TGCGCCAGCAGCCAGAACCTCGGACAGGTTTATAATGAAAAACTGTTTTTT	CASSQNLGQVYNEKLFF
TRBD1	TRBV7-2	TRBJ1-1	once	TGTGCCAGCAGCTTAGCGGGACAGGGACATAACACTGAAGCTTTCTTT	CASSLAGQGHNTEAFF
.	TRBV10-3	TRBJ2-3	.	TGTGCCATCAGTGGACAAACCCGCACAGATACGCAGTATTTT	CAISGQTRTDTQYF
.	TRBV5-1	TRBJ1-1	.	TGCGCCAGCAGCTTTAGGGGACAGAACACTGAAGCTTTCTTT	CASSFRGQNTEAFF
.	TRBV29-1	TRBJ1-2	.	TGCAGCGTGGACCAGGGTACCTTC	CSVDQGTF
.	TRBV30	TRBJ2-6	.	TGTGCCTGGAGTGTAAGTGGGGCCAACGTCCTGACTTTC	CAWSVSGANVLTF